The rows below give T cell receptor beta chains drawn from one sample of a study of shared clonotypes between healthy human individuals. TCRdb keeps only in-frame clones here, not all; method: immunoSEQ multiplex PCR. This table has about 1.1 million clones, 60% to 80% appearing once. Sequencing was carried out using memory CD4+ T cells from PBMCs. Source of these receptors: a young man in good health. Some clones in this sample may be carry-over from other donors' samples. The CDR3 runs from the conserved cysteine through the conserved F or W. A D gene is named only where the DNA matches it firmly. The size field is filled for only some rows; it gives once, few, many or a size class.

J	size	D	V	DNA	CDR3
TRBJ2-7	-	TRBD2	TRBV5-1	TGCGCCAGCAGCTTGACTAGCGGGGGATACGAGCAGTACTTC	CASSLTSGGYEQYF
TRBJ2-7	-	-	TRBV6-5	TGTGCCAGCAGCCTCTCGGGGGCAGGTGCTAGTGTGCAGTACTTC	CASSLSGAGASVQYF
TRBJ2-3	-	TRBD2	TRBV2	TGTGCCAGCAGTGAATACGGAGCGGGAGCTTCAGATACGCAGTATTTT	CASSEYGAGASDTQYF
TRBJ2-3	-	TRBD1	TRBV28	TGTGCCAGCAGCGGGACAGCCACAGATACGCAGTATTTT	CASSGTATDTQYF
TRBJ2-3	-	-	TRBV28	TGTGCCAGCAGGTCTGGCACAGATACGCAGTATTTT	CASRSGTDTQYF
TRBJ2-1	-	TRBD2	TRBV10-1	TGCGCCAGCAGTGTGGCGGGAGGGCCCTTCTACAATGAGCAGTTCTTC	CASSVAGGPFYNEQFF
TRBJ1-3	-	TRBD1	TRBV7-6	TGTGCCAGCAGCCCACGCCTAGAGGGGGCTTCTGGAAACACCATATATTTT	CASSPRLEGASGNTIYF
TRBJ1-4	few	-	TRBV27	TGTGCCAGCAGTCCTCATGGCGGGAGGCCCCCATCAACTAATGAAAAACTGTTTTTT	CASSPHGGRPPSTNEKLFF
TRBJ2-7	-	-	TRBV11-2	TGTGCCAGCAGCTTAGTAGGGTGGGGTAGCTCCTACGAGCAGTACTTC	CASSLVGWGSSYEQYF
TRBJ2-7	-	TRBD2	TRBV29-1	TGCAGCGTCGGGGGGCGGAAACGGACTAGCGGGAGCGGCGGCTACGAGCAGTACTTC	CSVGGRKRTSGSGGYEQYF
TRBJ2-3	-	-	TRBV19	TGTGCCAGTAGTATAGAAGACTCTCGGTTCGGAGATACGCAGTATTTT	CASSIEDSRFGDTQYF
TRBJ1-5	-	-	TRBV28	TGTGCCAGCAGTTTGAGGCGGAATAGCAATCAGCCCCAGCATTTT	CASSLRRNSNQPQHF
TRBJ2-1	-	TRBD2	TRBV5-1	TGCGCCAGCAGCCCCGGAGTAGCGGGGTACAATGAGCAGTTCTTC	CASSPGVAGYNEQFF
TRBJ2-1	-	-	TRBV20-1	TGCAGTGCTATCGGAGATGAGCAGTTCTTC	CSAIGDEQFF
TRBJ2-1	few	TRBD2	TRBV5-1	TGCGCCAGCAGCTTGAAGTCTAGCGGGAACAATGAGCAGTTCTTC	CASSLKSSGNNEQFF
TRBJ1-5	-	-	TRBV2	TGTGCCAGCACCCGAGAGGCCAATAGCAATCAGCCCCAGCATTTT	CASTREANSNQPQHF
TRBJ2-1	-	TRBD2	TRBV6-4	TGTGCCAGCAGCGCCGGGACTAGCGGGAGCTATGAGCAGTTCTTC	CASSAGTSGSYEQFF
TRBJ1-1	-	-	TRBV19	TGTGCCAGTAGTCCCCACAGGGACCTGAACACTGAAGCTTTCTTT	CASSPHRDLNTEAFF
TRBJ2-7	few	-	TRBV2	TGTGCCAGCAGTGAATTTCGAAACGCCTACGAGCAGTACTTC	CASSEFRNAYEQYF
TRBJ2-7	-	TRBD1	TRBV7-9	TGTGCCAGCAGCTTAGGCCAGGGGGTGGGCAACGAGCAGTACTTC	CASSLGQGVGNEQYF
TRBJ1-5	-	TRBD1	TRBV7-2	TGTGCCAGCAGCTTACAGGGGGCGCGAGGAGGTCAGCCCCAGCATTTT	CASSLQGARGGQPQHF
TRBJ1-2	-	-	TRBV4-1	TGCGCCAGCAGCCAAGATAGGAGGGGCCTGGTGGGCTACACCTTC	CASSQDRRGLVGYTF
TRBJ1-4	-	-	TRBV5-6	TGTGCCAGCAGCTTGGGAGTTACATCTACGGGGGAAAAACTGTTTTTT	CASSLGVTSTGEKLFF
TRBJ2-7	-	TRBD2	TRBV11-2	TGTGCCAGCAGGAGGAGCGGGATTTCGTCCGAGCAGTACTTC	CASRRSGISSEQYF
TRBJ1-3	-	-	TRBV10-2	TGCGCCAGCAGTACCGGGACTTTCGGGAACACCATATATTTT	CASSTGTFGNTIYF
TRBJ2-1	-	-	TRBV28	TGTGCCACCCTCCGGAGCTCCGGCTCCTACAATGAGCAGTTCTTC	CATLRSSGSYNEQFF
TRBJ1-2	-	-	TRBV5-1	TGCGCCAGCAGCCGAACCACAGGGAGTGAGAATGGCTACACCTTC	CASSRTTGSENGYTF
TRBJ1-2	-	TRBD1	TRBV28	TGTGCCAGCAGTAGAGGTGGACAGGAACGACGCTATGGCTACACCTTC	CASSRGGQERRYGYTF
TRBJ1-3	-	-	TRBV2	TGTGCCAGCAGTATTGGGGGCACTGGAAACACCATATATTTT	CASSIGGTGNTIYF
TRBJ1-1	-	TRBD1	TRBV29-1	TGCAGCGCCGACAGGGGGAACACTGAAGCTTTCTTT	CSADRGNTEAFF
TRBJ2-1	-	-	TRBV28	TGTGCCAGCAGTTCTAAGTGGGACGCTCAGTTCTTC	CASSSKWDAQFF
TRBJ2-7	-	TRBD1	TRBV28	TGTGCCAGCAGTTTGTTACCGGGACAGGGGTCCTACGAGCAGTACTTC	CASSLLPGQGSYEQYF
TRBJ2-1	many	-	TRBV2	TGTGCCAGCTCCCGGGAGATATACAATGAGCAGTTCTTC	CASSREIYNEQFF
TRBJ2-5	-	-	TRBV5-1	TGCGCCAGCAGCTTGGAACCAGGGGATCAGGAGACCCAGTACTTC	CASSLEPGDQETQYF
TRBJ1-5	-	-	TRBV6-1	TGTGCCAGCAGTGTGCGGGGCTGGAGCAATCAGCCCCAGCATTTT	CASSVRGWSNQPQHF
TRBJ2-7	-	-	TRBV4-1	TGCGCCAGCAGCCAACCTCTGAGGGGGGGTTCCTACGAGCAGTACTTC	CASSQPLRGGSYEQYF
TRBJ2-7	-	TRBD2	TRBV5-1	TGCGCCAGCTCTTTACTAGCGGGCTCCTACGAGCAGTACTTC	CASSLLAGSYEQYF
TRBJ2-1	-	TRBD2	TRBV28	TGTGCCAGCAGGTCTAGCGGGCCCTACAATGAGCAGTTCTTC	CASRSSGPYNEQFF
TRBJ2-3	-	TRBD2	TRBV4-3	TGCGCCAGCAGCCAGTGGACTAGCGGGATATCAGATACGCAGTATTTT	CASSQWTSGISDTQYF
TRBJ2-1	-	TRBD2	TRBV27	TGTGCCAGCAGTCTCAGGACTAGCGGGGTGATAAGCTCCTACAATGAGCAGTTCTTC	CASSLRTSGVISSYNEQFF